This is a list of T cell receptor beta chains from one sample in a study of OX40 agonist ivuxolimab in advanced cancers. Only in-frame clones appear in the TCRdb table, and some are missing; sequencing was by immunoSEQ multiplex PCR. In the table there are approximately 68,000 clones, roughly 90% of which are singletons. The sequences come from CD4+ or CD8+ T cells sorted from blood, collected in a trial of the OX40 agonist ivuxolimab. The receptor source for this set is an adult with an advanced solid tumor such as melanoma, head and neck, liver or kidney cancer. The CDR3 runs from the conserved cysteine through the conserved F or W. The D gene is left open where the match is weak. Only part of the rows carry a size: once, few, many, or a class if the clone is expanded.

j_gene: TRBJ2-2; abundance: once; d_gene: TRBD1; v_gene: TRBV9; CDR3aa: CASSATGVRGLGSTGGELFF
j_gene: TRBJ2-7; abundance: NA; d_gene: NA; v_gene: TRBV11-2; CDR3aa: CASTIPNGPQPWEQYF
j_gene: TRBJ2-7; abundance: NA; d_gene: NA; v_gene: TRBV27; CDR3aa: CASREGTNYEQYF
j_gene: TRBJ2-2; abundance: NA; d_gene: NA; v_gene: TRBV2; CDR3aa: CASSVVARLATGELFF
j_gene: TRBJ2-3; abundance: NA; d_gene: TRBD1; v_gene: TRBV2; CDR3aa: CASSQWASGQGTDTQYF
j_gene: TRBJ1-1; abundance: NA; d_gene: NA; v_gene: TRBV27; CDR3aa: CASRTGWRTEAFF
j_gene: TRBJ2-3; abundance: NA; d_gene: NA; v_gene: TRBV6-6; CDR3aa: CASLRLAGDTQYF
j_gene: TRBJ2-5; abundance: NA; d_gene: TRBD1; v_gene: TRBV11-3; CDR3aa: CASSLAWTGVQETQYF
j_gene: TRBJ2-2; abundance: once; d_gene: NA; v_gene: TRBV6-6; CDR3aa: CASRENTGELFF
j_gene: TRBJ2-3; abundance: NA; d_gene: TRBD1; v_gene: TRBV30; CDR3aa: CAWSKGAADTQYF
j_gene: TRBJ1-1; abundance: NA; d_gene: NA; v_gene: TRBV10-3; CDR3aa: CAISEAAANTEAFF
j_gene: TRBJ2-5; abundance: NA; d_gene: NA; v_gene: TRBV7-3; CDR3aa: CASRQGNQETQYF
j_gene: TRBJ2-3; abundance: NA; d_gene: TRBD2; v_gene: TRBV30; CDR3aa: CASEVPGLVFPDTQYF
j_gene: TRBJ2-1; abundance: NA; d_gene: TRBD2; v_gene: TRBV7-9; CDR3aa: CASSFGLAGGYNEQFF
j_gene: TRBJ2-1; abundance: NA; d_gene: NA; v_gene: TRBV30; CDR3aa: CAWSVPTGRLASSYNEQFF
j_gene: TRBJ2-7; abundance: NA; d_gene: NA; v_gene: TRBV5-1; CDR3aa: CASSLEGSAYEQYF
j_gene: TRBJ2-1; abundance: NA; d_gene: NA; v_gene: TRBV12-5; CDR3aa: CASGPFGNEQFF
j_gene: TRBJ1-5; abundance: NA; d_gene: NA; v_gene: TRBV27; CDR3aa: CASSLKIGQPQHF
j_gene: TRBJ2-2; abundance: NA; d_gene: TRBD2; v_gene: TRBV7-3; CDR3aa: CASSPGGGTGELFF
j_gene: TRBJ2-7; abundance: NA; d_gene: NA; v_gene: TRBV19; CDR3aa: CASSMHGTFHYEQYF
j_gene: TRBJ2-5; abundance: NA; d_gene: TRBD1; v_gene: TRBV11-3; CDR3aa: CASSLVLTGLQETQYF
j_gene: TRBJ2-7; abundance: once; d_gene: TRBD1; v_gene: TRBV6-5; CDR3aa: CASSTQGFEQYF